The rows below give T cell receptor beta chains drawn from one sample of a study of sequential checkpoint blockade in melanoma. Sequencing was performed with immunoSEQ multiplex PCR; in TCRdb, only in-frame clones are kept and a portion is missing. Counted here are roughly 18,000 clones, over 65% occurring once; the ten biggest clones make up 4.8%. The sequencing here drew on tumor tissue (inferred from file names), taken from a patient given nivolumab and ipilimumab in sequence. These receptors originate from a human donor with melanoma. Each CDR3 is given with its conserved first and last residue. The D gene is left open where the match is weak. Size is omitted from some rows. Given values are once, few, many or a class for expanded clones.

V gene: TRBV28; CDR3 length: 15; clone size: .; J gene: TRBJ1-5; D gene: TRBD1; CDR3 protein: CASSPTGGLNQPQHF; CDR3 DNA: TGTGCCAGCAGTCCGACAGGGGGCCTCAATCAGCCCCAGCATTTT
V gene: TRBV14; CDR3 length: 15; clone size: medium-sized; J gene: TRBJ2-1; D gene: .; CDR3 protein: CASSQGTGIGNEQFF; CDR3 DNA: TGTGCCAGCAGCCAAGGGACGGGGATCGGGAATGAGCAGTTCTTC
V gene: TRBV18; CDR3 length: 17; clone size: .; J gene: TRBJ1-1; D gene: .; CDR3 protein: CASSEWEGTILNTEAFF; CDR3 DNA: TGTGCCAGCTCAGAGTGGGAAGGGACCATTTTGAACACTGAAGCTTTCTTT
V gene: TRBV30; CDR3 length: 13; clone size: .; J gene: TRBJ1-5; D gene: .; CDR3 protein: CAWSVGVNQPQHF; CDR3 DNA: TGTGCCTGGAGTGTCGGGGTTAATCAGCCCCAGCATTTT
V gene: TRBV19; CDR3 length: 13; clone size: .; J gene: TRBJ2-1; D gene: .; CDR3 protein: CASSSSPDSFKFF; CDR3 DNA: TGTGCCAGTAGCTCTTCTCCGGACAGTTTTAAGTTCTTC
V gene: TRBV11-3; CDR3 length: 14; clone size: .; J gene: TRBJ2-7; D gene: .; CDR3 protein: CASSLGGISYEQYF; CDR3 DNA: TGTGCCAGCAGCTTAGGGGGGATCTCCTACGAGCAGTACTTC
V gene: TRBV18; CDR3 length: 13; clone size: .; J gene: TRBJ2-7; D gene: .; CDR3 protein: CASSPSLYYEQYF; CDR3 DNA: TGTGCCAGCTCACCTTCACTTTACTACGAGCAGTACTTC
V gene: TRBV6-4; CDR3 length: 14; clone size: .; J gene: TRBJ2-7; D gene: TRBD2; CDR3 protein: CASTLGGTSAEQYF; CDR3 DNA: TGTGCCAGCACCCTGGGGGGGACTAGCGCCGAGCAGTACTTC
V gene: TRBV28; CDR3 length: 15; clone size: .; J gene: TRBJ1-3; D gene: .; CDR3 protein: CASSSTGTAGNTIYF; CDR3 DNA: TGTGCCAGCAGCTCTACCGGGACCGCGGGAAACACCATATATTTT
V gene: TRBV18; CDR3 length: 16; clone size: once; J gene: TRBJ2-2; D gene: .; CDR3 protein: CASSLSGTQNTGELFF; CDR3 DNA: TGTGCCAGCTCACTCTCCGGGACACAGAACACCGGGGAGCTGTTTTTT
V gene: TRBV19; CDR3 length: 14; clone size: few; J gene: TRBJ1-4; D gene: .; CDR3 protein: CASLKGGRNEKLFF; CDR3 DNA: TGTGCCAGCTTAAAAGGGGGACGAAATGAAAAACTGTTTTTT
V gene: TRBV12-5; CDR3 length: 13; clone size: many; J gene: TRBJ2-5; D gene: .; CDR3 protein: CAIQNGYQETQYF; CDR3 DNA: TGTGCCATCCAAAATGGGTACCAAGAGACCCAGTACTTC
V gene: TRBV6-4; CDR3 length: 14; clone size: .; J gene: TRBJ2-3; D gene: .; CDR3 protein: CASQNGRLTDTQYF; CDR3 DNA: TGTGCCAGCCAGAACGGGAGACTCACAGATACGCAGTATTTT
V gene: TRBV7-8; CDR3 length: 14; clone size: few; J gene: TRBJ2-1; D gene: TRBD2; CDR3 protein: CASSFSGGNNEQFF; CDR3 DNA: TGTGCCAGCAGCTTTAGCGGGGGGAACAATGAGCAGTTCTTC
V gene: TRBV14; CDR3 length: 13; clone size: .; J gene: TRBJ2-5; D gene: .; CDR3 protein: CASSLAIDKTQYF; CDR3 DNA: TGTGCCAGCAGCCTTGCCATAGACAAGACCCAGTACTTC
V gene: TRBV29-1; CDR3 length: 14; clone size: .; J gene: TRBJ2-1; D gene: .; CDR3 protein: CSVEDGWVNNEQFF; CDR3 DNA: TGCAGCGTTGAAGATGGGTGGGTCAACAATGAGCAGTTCTTC
V gene: TRBV25-1; CDR3 length: 13; clone size: .; J gene: TRBJ2-7; D gene: TRBD2; CDR3 protein: CASSLAGGYEQYF; CDR3 DNA: TGTGCCAGCAGTTTAGCGGGGGGCTACGAGCAGTACTTC
V gene: TRBV9; CDR3 length: 17; clone size: few; J gene: TRBJ1-3; D gene: .; CDR3 protein: CASREMTGRRSGNTIYF; CDR3 DNA: TGTGCCAGCAGAGAAATGACAGGTCGTCGCTCTGGAAACACCATATATTTT
V gene: TRBV18; CDR3 length: 16; clone size: .; J gene: TRBJ2-1; D gene: TRBD2; CDR3 protein: CASSPPGLAGVYEQFF; CDR3 DNA: TGTGCCAGCTCACCCCCCGGACTAGCGGGGGTATATGAGCAGTTCTTC